This T cell receptor beta chain was identified in a study of CD8 T cells in ankylosing spondylitis. Molecular-barcoded quantitative 5'-RACE produced these TCR beta libraries. A single record per CDR3 protein comes from TCRdb applying MiXCR to the 5' RACE reads. This sample yields approximately 69,000 distinct CDR3 sequences, of which about 5.7% are seen a single time; approximately 2.1% belongs to the top ten. The study, taken as a whole, reports: Ankylosing spondylitis blood appeared to carry a characteristic TCR beta motif of roughly eight highly homologous variants.

V dropped 2 bases and J dropped 4 bases, with 17 bases sitting between them. CDR3 length: 16 residues. Germline loops: CDR1 LGHDT, CDR2 YNNKEL (reference sequence). This clonotype was picked up many times. What it recognizes is unknown. This clonotype originated in a male donor with ankylosing spondylitis or in good health (not recorded which). The chain couples TRBV3-1 to TRBJ1-2, with no clear D. The sequenced sample was blood, either unsorted or a sorted T cell fraction (not recorded which). The CDR3 loop reads CASSQTPEGLLYGYTF. The CDR3 region has the DNA TGTGCCAGCAGCCAAACCCCCGAGGGCCTCCTCTATGGCTACACCTTC.